This T cell receptor (beta chain) was recorded in a study of cytomegalovirus exposure and HLA in healthy donors (dated by TCRdb to the late 2010s). Notes on the research overall: In an earlier analysis of 550 to 750 of the donors, less than 350 Gb of sequence data and approximately 120 million unique TCR beta sequences from roughly 190 million T cells were reported. In a later analysis, previously published TCR beta repertoires from roughly 710 donors were re-analyzed and high-resolution HLA genotyping was added so that TCR occurrence patterns could be studied. In an earlier analysis of over 550 of the donors, high-throughput TCR beta sequencing was used to judge whether each TCR beta V gene segment behaved as functional or pseudogenic. In the later analysis, no new phenotypic data were used to find candidate immune exposures; instead, reliance was placed on TCR beta sequences and their occurrence across donors. A later genetic analysis took genome-wide SNP genotypes for about 65% of the roughly 670 donors and used that subset as a discovery cohort. Donor age, sex, ethnicity and CMV serostatus were collected together with the repertoire data. The study used immunosequencing to profile the T cell repertoires of 666 subjects and linked those repertoires to cytomegalovirus serostatus. The study aimed to test whether signatures of past pathogen exposure could be identified by cataloging public T cell receptors. Of the roughly 410 genotyped donors, 70% to 90% were placed in the genetic ancestry cluster associated with self-reported Caucasian donors. Along with the approximately 700-subject first cohort, a separate validation cohort of 120 different subjects was used. All discovery cohort repertoires had been generated on a single sequencing platform. Class I and class II HLA loci were covered by the typing at four-digit resolution. Approximately 300 gigabases of sequencing data and approximately 91 million unique TCR sequences made up an early release that covered approximately 650 HLA-typed donors. Among 398 genotyped donors of the cohort, an average of around 240,000 unique TCR beta nucleotide sequences were sequenced per donor, approximately 20% of them non-productive. The number of typed donors differed by locus: about 620-630 for A, B, C, DRB1 and DQB1; 500 to 550 for DQA1; about 600 for DPA1; and about 470 for DPB1. Roughly 5 DR-DQ haplotypes were handled as single units for association and clustering because linkage in the cohort was strong. To predict cytomegalovirus infection status, the study combined high-throughput TCR immunosequencing, statistical association of individual TCRs with disease status, and machine learning.

Overall study outcomes, separate from this receptor: A later genetic analysis associated a missense DCLRE1C variant with V-gene and J-gene trimming of TCR beta chains, and an independent cohort replicated the association. The earlier analysis of approximately 590 of the donors excluded 15 to 20 rarely observed V segments, including chromosome 9 orphons, because counts were too low. The cohort was sequenced for TCR beta chains only, and without alpha or paired-chain data the features that could be detected were limited. The classifier was reported to diagnose cytomegalovirus status with high specificity and sensitivity in both the original and validation cohorts. Compared with equally common non-associated chains, HLA-associated TCR beta chains in a later analysis were more clonally expanded and had lower generation probabilities. Because the 87-base-pair reads could not distinguish some IMGT-functional V segments, including TRBV6-2 and TRBV6-3, those segments were excluded. Assigning TCR associations to individual alleles was difficult when HLA alleles, especially DR and DQ, strongly co-occurred. A further reported finding was that TCR beta sequences accurately predicted the HLA-A and HLA-B alleles for most subjects in the first cohort. In an earlier analysis of fewer than 700 of the donors, most TCR beta V segments appeared in productive rearrangements about 87% or about 30% of the time, broadly matching IMGT annotations. In vitro tests confirmed that a few of the cytomegalovirus-associated TCR beta chains recognize cytomegalovirus antigens. The sequencing pipeline was judged likely to have produced a cluster of highly shared sequence variants as a technical artifact. Correlated functional status among segregating V segments might reflect linkage disequilibrium, but an unknown experimental factor could not be ruled out. A later analysis reported that several top co-occurrence clusters appeared linked to parvovirus B19, influenza, CMV and Epstein-Barr virus. Because HLA typing was missing for some donors at each locus, association tests included only the typed subset. A later analysis found that most CMV-associated TCR beta chains appeared HLA-restricted, with HLA associations seemingly driven largely by CMV exposure. According to the authors, the approach could potentially be generalized to other disease states and immunological phenotypes. Most TCR sequences were seen in very few donors, while some public TCRs were found in many individuals. A later analysis found that TCR association rates varied across HLA loci, with DRB1 alleles showing the most associated TCRs and HLA-C alleles the fewest. Compared with the approximately 720-donor mean, donors in an Asian-associated ancestry cluster had fewer N-insertions in productive TCRs, according to a later genetic analysis. CMV serostatus was the only immune exposure information available for the cohort. In a later analysis, around 15,000 TCR beta sequences were associated with specific HLA alleles at a false discovery rate of 0.05. In the study, roughly 160 TCR beta chains were listed as associated with cytomegalovirus. Sequencing depth was assumed to be roughly uniform across donors in the presence/absence analyses, though that assumption may not hold.

Relative to germline, V is missing 6 bases and J is missing 2 bases, with 14 bases of the junction outside any gene match. The CDR3 holds 17 amino acids from the cysteine to the phenylalanine. Only the CDR3 DNA stays, 51 bases, in frame from base 1. From a lookup of the germline V gene (reference sequence), CDR1 and CDR2 are MNHEY and SMNVEV. Library preparation was by the immunoSEQ multiplex PCR assay. For the multiplex PCR, a mixture combining 60 forward primers for TCR Vbeta segments and 13 reverse primers for TCR Jbeta segments was used. The CDR3 region of rearranged TCR beta genes was amplified from genomic DNA with a multiplex PCR assay. The Illumina HiSeq System was used to sequence the amplified TCR beta libraries as 87-base-pair reads. From the authors' description of their analysis: A later analysis counted approximately 76 million unique TCR beta chains across the 670 or so repertoires, and some 11 million of these chains were shared by at least two donors. A nearest-neighbor algorithm error-corrected the raw reads and collapsed the reads into unique sequences, merging closely related sequences to remove PCR and sequencing errors. To assign V, D and J gene segments, CDR3 sequences were aligned to IMGT reference sequences. Each retained sequence needed at least a six-nucleotide match to both a V gene segment and a J gene segment. Rearrangements were classified as productive when the CDR3 lacked stop codons and remained in frame with V and J, and all other rearrangements were classified as non-productive. Following IMGT convention, CDR3 was defined as the stretch from the second conserved V-encoded cysteine up to the conserved J-encoded phenylalanine. The earlier analysis of some 550 of the donors excluded any sequence lacking an unambiguous match to a single V gene segment. An earlier analysis of a few hundred of the donors classified V segments as functional when productive rearrangements were above 56.7% and as segregating when the standard deviation between donors was above 5%. A statistical classification framework was built to diagnose cytomegalovirus status from the catalog of TCR beta chain sequences. In a later analysis, TCR nucleotide sequences were compared against IMGT/GENE-DB human TR gene sequences so that V and J genes could be assigned. A later analysis assigned CDR3 sequences and most-parsimonious VDJ recombination scenarios with the TCRdist pipeline. In a later analysis, each TCR beta chain was defined by its CDR3 amino acid sequence together with its V-gene family, and reads lacking a unique V-gene family were excluded. As a way to deal with suspected cross-contamination and a sequencing artifact, a later analysis dropped 450 to 700 nucleotide sequences that were highly shared and had low generation probability. In a later analysis, a clonal expansion index was calculated for each public chain from normalized within-repertoire ranks of inferred template counts. In a later analysis, generation probabilities were computed using a VDJ recombination model fitted to out-of-frame rearrangements, and the results were checked against IGoR. In a later analysis, TCR-TCR, TCR-HLA and TCR-CMV co-occurrence was scored with hypergeometric tests, and a repertoire-size bias correction was applied to TCR pairs. False discovery rates were estimated in a later analysis by permuting HLA or CMV assignments 20 times. In a later analysis, co-occurring TCRs were grouped using DBSCAN, and TCRdist sequence similarity was added for clustering within HLA-allele-positive subsets. Repertoires with fewer than 30,000 or more than 120,000 public chains, plus five repertoires with anomalous nucleotide sharing, were excluded from co-occurrence clustering. Here the immuneACCESS table is served through TCRdb, limited to in-frame sequences with V and J called. Missing clones are a known gap in these copies; in checked studies unresolved V genes cover under half, and the rest lacks a known reason. That table is the source of V, J and clone size, and D and trimming were worked out from the DNA. The sample contains 150,000 or so clones, roughly 71% of them found a single time. The top ten clonotypes cover around 1.5% of the sample.

In total, 600 or so healthy bone marrow donors made up the cohort. At the time of sampling, every cohort member was nominally healthy, though immune exposures that went unrecorded were likely present. The donor was CMV seronegative and was included in the group of about 400 seronegative cohort members. Each donor provided a peripheral blood sample, and peripheral blood mononuclear cells were used for TCR beta sequencing. Genomic DNA was extracted from the blood cell samples with the Qiagen DNeasy Blood Extraction Kit. Worth noting for this clone: The antigen this receptor binds is unknown. No base-level quality is on record; no much larger clone is a single base apart.

This receptor was taken from a girl between 10 and 17 years old in good health and CMV-seronegative. The sample was PBMCs. The chain uses TRBV27 and TRBJ2-7, and 9 bases in between align with TRBD2. The nucleotides read TGTGCCAGCAGGCCCTCCATTCGGGCGGGGGGGACCTACGAGCAGTACTTC. Its protein is CASRPSIRAGGTYEQYF.